Presented here are 26 T cell receptor beta chains from one specimen sequenced in a study of human T cells and chemical hapten exposure. Noted time point: patch test 3, about 24 weeks after DPC sensitization. Stated treatment: therapeutic diphenylcyclopropenone sensitization with weekly scalp DPC. MiXCR was run by TCRdb on the RACE reads, yielding one entry per CDR3 protein. The data hold 150,000 to 200,000 distinct CDR3 sequences, with about a quarter observed a single time. The sequencing here drew on whole blood, taken in connection with sensitization to the hapten diphenylcyclopropenone (DPC). These TCRs come from a woman younger than 30 with alopecia areata. Some clones in this sample may be carry-over from other donors' samples.

V and J are TRBV7-9 and TRBJ1-1; D ambiguous. Germline loops: CDR1 SEHNR, CDR2 FQNEAQ (reference sequence). The V end lost 1 base, the J end lost 4 bases, and 7 bases lay between the germline ends. The CDR3 extends over 13 amino acids. CDR3 nucleotides: TGTGCCAGCAGCTTAGTCCTATCCACTGAAGCTTTCTTT. It translates to CASSLVLSTEAFF.

CDR3: CASSAYTGLEFPGELFF. Written as DNA, the CDR3 is TGTGCCAGCAGCGCGTACACAGGGTTGGAGTTTCCCGGGGAGCTGTTTTTT. The chain joins TRBV7-3 to TRBJ2-2, with D possibly matching TRBD1 (6 bases). The CDR3 has 17 residues. The V and J ends lost 5 bases and 6 bases respectively, with 22 bases between them. CDR1 SGHTA and CDR2 FQGTGA come from the germline V gene.

This clonotype has more than one count but fewer than ten. The chain has TRBV10-3 and TRBJ1-1, with no clear D. This CDR3 region has 13 residues. The V end was cut by 6 bases, the J end by 8 bases, with 16 bases between. Germline loops: CDR1 ENHRY, CDR2 SYGVKD. The CDR3, as DNA: TGTGCCATCAGCCCAGCAGGTCGAGCGGAAGCTTTCTTT. It codes for CAISPAGRAEAFF.

In its sample, this clonotype was seen a few times. The CDR3 protein is CASSSQGAVREQYF. Here the CDR3 DNA reads TGTGCCAGCAGCTCCCAGGGGGCCGTTCGCGAGCAGTACTTC. The chain recombines TRBV7-9 with TRBJ2-7, with 8 bases aligning to TRBD1. This CDR3 contains 14 residues. CDR1 is SEHNR and CDR2 is FQNEAQ in the germline V gene (reference sequence). V was pared by 4 bases and J by 6 bases, with 8 bases of the junction left unmatched.

The CDR3: CSVERDRVTGELFF. The CDR3 DNA sequence: TGCAGCGTTGAACGGGACAGGGTCACCGGGGAGCTGTTTTTT. This chain connects TRBV29-1 to TRBJ2-2; 9 bases agree with TRBD1. Trimming took 2 bases from V and 4 from J; bases not matched to a gene: 2. The germline V gene has CDR1 SQVTM and CDR2 ANQGSEA. The CDR3 covers 14 residues.

The chain combines TRBV30 with TRBJ1-5; no clear D gene. The V end was cut by 1 base, the J end by 2 bases, with 15 bases between. Germline V gene data show CDR1 as GTSNPN and CDR2 as SVGIG (reference sequence). This CDR3 comprises 16 residues. This CDR3 is CAWSGVSWAGNQPQHF. The CDR3 DNA reads TGTGCCTGGAGTGGAGTCAGTTGGGCCGGCAATCAGCCCCAGCATTTT.

This clonotype occurred once. This sequence joins TRBV29-1 and TRBJ2-7, with a possible D match to TRBD1 (5 bases). CDR1 and CDR2 (germline): SQVTM, ANQGSEA. The CDR3 sequence is 11 residues long. V was trimmed by 7 bases and J by 4 bases, leaving 11 bases between them. CDR3 sequence reads: CSATTVYEQYF. Written as DNA, the CDR3 is TGCAGCGCTACGACAGTATACGAGCAGTACTTC.

The chain is built from TRBV2 and TRBJ1-1; 7 nucleotides align to TRBD1. V shed 8 bases and J 0 bases; nucleotides not matched to a gene: 3. CDR1 and CDR2 (germline): SNHLY, FYNNEI. This CDR3 has 13 residues. The CDR3 reads CASPGTVNTEAFF. For the CDR3, the DNA is TGTGCCAGCCCGGGGACAGTGAACACTGAAGCTTTCTTT.

This clonotype appeared a few times. V usage is TRBV20-1 and J usage is TRBJ1-2, with D hard to call. V was clipped by 4 bases and J by 4 bases, with 10 bases between them. The CDR3 spans 12 residues. The germline CDR1 and CDR2 sequences are DFQATT and SNEGSKA (reference sequence). CDR3 sequence (DNA): TGCAGTGCTATGGCGGACTCCTATGGCTACACCTTC. Translation: CSAMADSYGYTF.

The sample holds a few counts of this clonotype. The V call is TRBV11-2, the J call TRBJ2-3; D perhaps matches TRBD1 (5 bases). Trimming stripped 0 bases from V and 4 bases from J, with 8 bases between. The germline V gene encodes CDR1 SGHAT and CDR2 FQNNGV. There are 14 residues in the CDR3. CDR3 DNA: TGTGCCAGCAGCTTAGATAAAGGGGCAGATACGCAGTATTTT. Translated, it gives CASSLDKGADTQYF.

This sequence joins TRBV2 and TRBJ1-1; possible D gene TRBD1, 6 bases. Trimming shortened V by 5 bases and J by 1 base, and 14 bases separated the two germline ends. Germline loops: CDR1 SNHLY, CDR2 FYNNEI. The CDR3 is made up of 15 amino acids. CDR3 sequence: CASSSSGAPNTEAFF. The CDR3 DNA sequence: TGTGCCAGCAGTTCGTCAGGGGCTCCGAACACTGAAGCTTTCTTT.

The rearrangement joins TRBV18 to TRBJ2-3; 7 positions match TRBD1. V lost 4 bases and J lost 4; bases outside the gene matches: 14. This CDR3 comprises 17 residues. Germline V lookup: CDR1 KGHSH, CDR2 LQKENI. The CDR3 nucleotides read TGTGCCAGCTCACAAGACAGGGTAGGATTGAGCGCAGATACGCAGTATTTT. This gives the protein CASSQDRVGLSADTQYF.

The chain employs TRBV5-4 and TRBJ2-7; D is unclear. The V end was cut by 3 bases, the J end by 6 bases, with 10 bases between. The CDR3 length is 12 residues. Germline loops: CDR1 SGHNT, CDR2 YYREEE (reference sequence). The CDR3 nucleotides read TGTGCCAGCAGCTCAGGCCAAGGCGAGCAGTACTTC. Translation gives CASSSGQGEQYF.

Only a few counts were recorded for this clonotype. CDR3 in DNA: TGCAGCGTTGCAGTCTGGGTCACCGGGGAGCTGTTTTTT. This codes for CSVAVWVTGELFF. The chain carries TRBV29-1 and TRBJ2-2; D gene ambiguous. V lost 4 bases to trimming and J lost 4 bases, with 10 bases between them. Looked up from germline, CDR1 is SQVTM and CDR2 is ANQGSEA. The CDR3 contains 13 residues.

The table lists this clonotype with many counts. The genes are TRBV29-1 and TRBJ2-1, with 8 bases that match TRBD1. This CDR3 has 15 amino acids. The germline V gene encodes CDR1 SQVTM and CDR2 ANQGSEA. The V segment lost 6 bases and the J segment 7 bases; nucleotides outside the gene matches: 14. CDR3 bases: TGCAGCGTCGGAATTACGGGACAGGCCGCAAATGAGCAGTTCTTC. This translates into CSVGITGQAANEQFF.

The chain couples TRBV29-1 to TRBJ1-4; D is perhaps TRBD1 (5 bases). Germline V gene data show CDR1 as SQVTM and CDR2 as ANQGSEA. The CDR3 covers 14 residues. V lost 4 bases to trimming and J lost 1 base, with 10 bases between them. The CDR3 region has the DNA TGCAGCGTTGGGAAGGGGCAAACTAATGAAAAACTGTTTTTT. Amino acid sequence: CSVGKGQTNEKLFF.

The V gene is TRBV6-2 or TRBV6-3, the J gene TRBJ2-1; 7 positions agree with TRBD1. Germline assignment: CDR1 MNHEY and CDR2 SVGEGT. The length of the CDR3 is 14 residues. Trimming took 6 bases from V and 0 from J; bases not matched to a gene: 2. The CDR3 loop is CASRTGSSYNEQFF. The CDR3 region has the DNA TGTGCCAGCAGGACAGGGAGCTCCTACAATGAGCAGTTCTTC.

This clonotype was counted only a few times. The rearrangement joins TRBV9 to TRBJ1-2, with D perhaps TRBD1 (6 bases). CDR1 is SGDLS, CDR2 YYNGEE, per germline. V dropped 0 bases and J dropped 8 bases, with 11 bases sitting between them. This CDR3 is built from 13 residues. The CDR3 region has the DNA TGTGCCAGCAGCGTAGGTCAGGGGATCGGCTACACCTTC. Translation: CASSVGQGIGYTF.

This clonotype was detected only a few times. The chain combines TRBV2 with TRBJ2-3; 12 bases agree with TRBD1. V gave up 2 bases and J gave up 10 bases; unmatched junction bases: 10. CDR1 is SNHLY and CDR2 is FYNNEI in the germline V gene. The CDR3 runs to 16 residues. This CDR3 is CASSERWGQGALAQYF. The CDR3 DNA reads as TGTGCCAGCAGTGAAAGATGGGGACAGGGGGCTTTAGCGCAGTATTTT.

The chain combines TRBV21-1 with TRBJ2-1; the DNA was not compared with TRBD1, the D call given in the table. TRBV21-1 is flagged as a pseudogene. There are 13 residues in the CDR3. The CDR3 DNA reads as TGTGCCAGCAGCAGCGACAGGGGCGATGAGCAGTTCTTC. It specifies CASSSDRGDEQFF.

This clonotype showed up many times. This chain uses TRBV2 with TRBJ2-3; 16 bases match TRBD2. With V trimmed by 11 bases and J by 5 bases, 1 base remained unmatched. The length of the CDR3 is 13 residues. Per the germline V gene, CDR1 is SNHLY and CDR2 is FYNNEI. CDR3 coding DNA: TGTGCCGGGACTAGCGGGAGGGTAGATACGCAGTATTTT. Protein sequence: CAGTSGRVDTQYF.

V is TRBV9 and J is TRBJ2-3, with 7 bases identical to TRBD1. The CDR3 is made up of 14 amino acids. The junction had 5 bases not matched to a gene; V was cut back by 2 bases and J by 5 bases. CDR1 is SGDLS and CDR2 is YYNGEE in the germline V gene. CDR3 amino acids: CASSVTGFGDTQYF. The CDR3 DNA sequence: TGTGCCAGCAGCGTGACAGGGTTTGGAGATACGCAGTATTTT.

The rearrangement links TRBV2 to TRBJ2-3, with no clear D. Per the germline V gene, CDR1 is SNHLY and CDR2 is FYNNEI. V lost 6 bases and J lost 3, with 7 bases in between. The CDR3 spans 12 residues. As DNA, the CDR3 is TGTGCCAGCAGAAGGGTTACAGATACGCAGTATTTT. This codes for CASRRVTDTQYF.

In this sample, this clonotype turned up many times. CDR3 DNA sequence: TGTGCCAGCAGGGGACGGGGGCGCGGCAATGAGCAGTTCTTC. It specifies CASRGRGRGNEQFF. The chain employs TRBV9 and TRBJ2-1; D is perhaps TRBD1 or TRBD2 (6 bases each). The CDR3 totals 14 residues. Germline V gene lookup returns CDR1 SGDLS and CDR2 YYNGEE. Trimming took 5 bases from V and 6 from J, leaving 15 bases between them.

This chain links TRBV7-6 with TRBJ2-5; 11 bases line up with TRBD2. CDR1 SGHVS and CDR2 FNYEAQ come from the germline V gene. The V gene end was trimmed by 4 bases and the J gene end by 5 bases; junction bases not matched to a gene: 3. This CDR3 comprises 14 residues. CDR3 in amino acids: CASSSLAGDETQYF. The DNA for the CDR3 is TGTGCCAGCAGCTCACTAGCGGGAGACGAGACCCAGTACTTC.

This clonotype was picked up a small number of times. The J gene is TRBJ1-2, the V gene TRBV11-2; unclear D gene. The ends were cut back, 7 bases at V and 4 bases at J, with 10 bases in the middle. This CDR3 contains 12 residues. Germline CDR1 reads SGHAT; CDR2 reads FQNNGV. The CDR3 DNA reads TGTGCCAGCACTTCGGCCCCCTATGGCTACACCTTC. Translation gives CASTSAPYGYTF.